This passage covers 28 T cell receptor beta chains from one sample sequenced in a study of shared clonotypes between healthy human individuals. In the naive CD8 group, cells lacked CD45RO and were positively selected for CCR7, so terminally differentiated effector memory CD45RA+ cells were left out. The table came from immunoSEQ multiplex PCR; TCRdb's copy has only in-frame clones and leaves some out. The sample has about 2 million clones, over 85% seen once; the top ten hold about 1.1%. The sample comprised naive CD8+ T cells sorted from blood. Every receptor here comes from a man between 18 and 35 years old in good health.

The rearrangement joins TRBV7-9 to TRBJ2-2; 7 bases fit TRBD1. This CDR3 spans 15 amino acids. Germline V gene lookup returns CDR1 SEHNR and CDR2 FQNEAQ (reference sequence). V was clipped by 2 bases and J by 6 bases; unmatched bases: 6. Here the CDR3 DNA reads TGTGCCAGCAGCTTAACAGGGGCTGTCGCCGGGGAGCTGTTTTTT. Amino acid sequence: CASSLTGAVAGELFF.

This clone has only one observation. The chain joins TRBV5-1 to TRBJ2-5; the D gene is possibly TRBD2 (6 bases). Trimming cost V 1 base and J 4 bases, with 14 bases left between them. The CDR3 has 15 amino acids. From germline, CDR1 is SGHRS and CDR2 YFSETQ. In nucleotides, the CDR3 is TGCGCCAGCAGCTTGTGGGGGGTGGTCGGAGAGACCCAGTACTTC. Amino acid sequence: CASSLWGVVGETQYF.

This rearrangement joins TRBV30 to TRBJ2-1, with 8 bases identical to TRBD2. The CDR3 covers 13 residues. Germline CDR1 reads GTSNPN; CDR2 reads SVGIG (reference sequence). After removal of 5 bases from V and 4 bases from J, the junction contained 4 bases not matched to a gene. DNA of the CDR3: TGTGCCTGGGGTAGCGGGAAATACAATGAGCAGTTCTTC. The encoded protein is CAWGSGKYNEQFF.

The count of this clone is one. This chain connects TRBV29-1 to TRBJ1-2; 7 nucleotides line up with TRBD1. The CDR3 has 13 amino acids. Per germline, CDR1 SQVTM and CDR2 ANQGSEA. V lost 6 bases and J lost 0; bases outside the gene matches: 4. Here the CDR3 reads CSVLQGTNYGYTF. CDR3 in DNA: TGCAGCGTCTTACAGGGGACTAACTATGGCTACACCTTC.

This chain uses TRBV11-3 with TRBJ2-5; 8 nucleotides align to TRBD2. CDR1 and CDR2 (germline): SGHNT, YENEEA. This CDR3 contains 14 residues. The ends lost 5 bases at V and 8 bases at J; junction bases unmatched: 10. Here the CDR3 reads CASSLAGSGETQYF. CDR3 nucleotide sequence: TGTGCCAGCAGCCTAGCGGGCTCAGGGGAAACCCAGTACTTC. The entire variable domain, with the rest obtained from reference TRBV11-3 and TRBJ2-5, is as follows: EAGVVQSPRYKIIEKKQPVAFWCNPISGHNTLYWYLQNLGQGPELLIRYENEEAVDDSQLPKDRFSAERLKGVDSTLKIQPAELGDSAVYLCASSLAGSGETQYFGPGTRLLVL.

The CDR3 DNA follows: TGTGCCAGCAGTTACTCTTGGGGGGCCGAGTCCTACGAGCAGTACTTC. Residues: CASSYSWGAESYEQYF. J is TRBJ2-7 and V is TRBV6-5; D tentatively reads TRBD1 or TRBD2 (6 bases each). The CDR3 consists of 16 residues. The germline V gene encodes CDR1 MNHEY and CDR2 SVGAGI. Deletions cut 0 bases from V and 1 base from J, with 13 bases between.

The chain uses TRBV5-8 and TRBJ1-1, with a tentative D call TRBD1 (6 bases). Per the germline V gene, CDR1 is SGHTS and CDR2 is YDEGEE. V was clipped by 2 bases and J by 8 bases, with 13 bases between them. This CDR3 is built from 13 residues. This chain's CDR3 is CASSLIQGSEAFF. CDR3 in DNA: TGTGCCAGCAGCTTAATACAGGGTTCCGAAGCTTTCTTT.

J is TRBJ2-7 and V is TRBV28, with D perhaps TRBD1 (6 bases). The V and J ends lost 5 bases and 5 bases respectively, with 19 bases between them. The germline gives CDR1 MDHEN, CDR2 SYDVKM. The CDR3 runs 15 residues. CDR3 nucleotide sequence: TGTGCCAGCAGTCAAGAACTGGGGGCTGGAGACGAGCAGTACTTC. This codes for CASSQELGAGDEQYF.

This clone came up once. The chain recombines TRBV6-6 with TRBJ2-5; D call uncertain. The CDR3 runs to 14 residues. Germline values: CDR1 MNHNY, CDR2 SVGAGI (reference sequence). Trimming stripped 5 bases from V and 4 bases from J, with 14 bases between. The CDR3 sequence is CASSTSRSVETQYF. The CDR3 bases are TGTGCCAGCAGTACCAGTCGCTCTGTAGAGACCCAGTACTTC.

This clone has a handful of counts. V and J are TRBV29-1 and TRBJ2-7; 13 positions match TRBD2. This CDR3 has 17 residues. The germline gives CDR1 SQVTM, CDR2 ANQGSEA. After removal of 4 bases from V and 5 bases from J, the junction contained 14 bases not matched to a gene. This chain's CDR3 is CSVVNYRTSGRNDEQYF. The CDR3 DNA is TGCAGCGTTGTCAACTACAGGACTAGCGGGAGAAATGACGAGCAGTACTTC.

The V and J genes are TRBV4-3 and TRBJ2-1; D may be TRBD1 or TRBD2 (5 bases each). Germline CDR1 reads LGHNA; CDR2 reads YSLEER. V was pared by 4 bases and J by 8 bases, with 15 bases between. The CDR3 sequence is 14 residues long. DNA for the CDR3: TGCGCCAGCAGCCTACACCGGGGCTCCCATGAGCAGTTCTTC. Protein product: CASSLHRGSHEQFF.

The rearrangement links TRBV27 to TRBJ2-1; the match to TRBD2 covers 12 bases. V was clipped by 7 bases and J by 7 bases; unmatched bases: 8. The length of the CDR3 is 15 residues. Germline V CDR1 and CDR2: MNHEY, SMNVEV (reference sequence). DNA for the CDR3: TGTGCCAGCACCAGGACTAGCGGGATCGAGAATGAGCAGTTCTTC. Translating it yields CASTRTSGIENEQFF.

V and J are TRBV6-1 and TRBJ2-1; D is undetermined. Germline CDR1 is MNHNS and CDR2 is SASEGT. The CDR3 has 15 amino acids. V lost 4 bases, J lost 0 bases, and 10 bases lay in between. Here the CDR3 reads CASSVDVSSYNEQFF. In DNA form, the CDR3 reads TGTGCCAGCAGTGTGGACGTGAGCTCCTACAATGAGCAGTTCTTC.

About this clone itself: Other nucleotide sequences in the sample specify the same CDR3. This chain links TRBV2 with TRBJ2-1; D possibly corresponds to TRBD1 (5 bases). Germline V gene sequence: CDR1 SNHLY, CDR2 FYNNEI. V gave up 5 bases and J gave up 8 bases, with 10 bases separating them. The CDR3 loop spans 12 amino acids. The CDR3 DNA is TGTGCCAGCAGTACAGGTTCGGATGAGCAGTTCTTC. Encoded protein: CASSTGSDEQFF.

The chain couples TRBV7-9 to TRBJ2-7; 7 bases are a match to TRBD2. There are 13 residues in the CDR3. Germline-derived CDR1 and CDR2 are SEHNR and FQNEAQ (reference sequence). Unmatched junction bases numbered 6, after V lost 8 bases and J lost 2 bases. DNA of the CDR3: TGTGCCAGCGAGGTCGCGGGGGCCTACGAGCAGTACTTC. It translates to CASEVAGAYEQYF.

J is TRBJ2-3 and V is TRBV9; a weak D match, TRBD1 (5 bases). Germline CDR1 reads SGDLS; CDR2 reads YYNGEE. CDR3 length equals 14 residues. Trimming removed 4 bases from V and 2 bases from J, with 11 bases in between. In nucleotides, the CDR3 is TGTGCCAGCAGCTACGGACATCTCACAGATACGCAGTATTTT. Translation: CASSYGHLTDTQYF.

The chain uses TRBV5-1 and TRBJ2-2; the D is unclear. Deletions cut 1 base from V and 7 bases from J, with 8 bases between. The germline V gene has CDR1 SGHRS and CDR2 YFSETQ. The CDR3 is made up of 13 amino acids. The CDR3 region has the DNA TGCGCCAGCAGCTTGTTGCGTGACGGGGAGCTGTTTTTT. It is translated as CASSLLRDGELFF. Looking up the rest from reference TRBV5-1 and TRBJ2-2 gives the full variable domain: KAGVTQTPRYLIKTRGQQVTLSCSPISGHRSVSWYQQTPGQGLQFLFEYFSETQRNKGNFPGRFSGRQFSNSRSEMNVSTLELGDSALYLCASSLLRDGELFFGEGSRLTVL.

This clone was counted a few times. This chain uses TRBV5-1 with TRBJ1-1; 7 bases match TRBD1. CDR1 is SGHRS and CDR2 is YFSETQ in the germline V gene. The CDR3 runs to 15 residues. Trimming took 4 bases from V and 0 from J; bases not matched to a gene: 6. CDR3 sequence reads: CASSPGQAMNTEAFF. The CDR3 DNA is TGCGCCAGCAGCCCCGGACAGGCCATGAACACTGAAGCTTTCTTT.

The chain combines TRBV4-3 with TRBJ1-4; D gene unclear. The V gene lost 1 base and the J gene lost 6 bases, with 6 bases spanning the gap. The CDR3 totals 13 residues. Germline V gene sequence: CDR1 LGHNA, CDR2 YSLEER. Here the CDR3 reads CASSQVADEKLFF. CDR3 nucleotide sequence: TGCGCCAGCAGCCAAGTGGCAGATGAAAAACTGTTTTTT.

The chain combines TRBV30 with TRBJ1-5, with D perhaps TRBD1 (5 bases). The V gene lost 5 bases and the J gene lost 0 bases, with 14 bases spanning the gap. This CDR3 is built from 15 residues. Germline CDR1 is GTSNPN and CDR2 is SVGIG (reference sequence). The DNA of the CDR3 is TGTGCCTGGGCGGCGGGACGGCATAGCAATCAGCCCCAGCATTTT. As protein: CAWAAGRHSNQPQHF.

The chain combines TRBV4-3 with TRBJ2-1; D is perhaps TRBD1 (6 bases). The CDR3 is 18 residues long. Trimming pared 0 bases from V and 6 bases from J, leaving 21 bases between. CDR1 is LGHNA, CDR2 YSLEER, per germline. The CDR3 sequence: CASSQDRAMAIGGNEQFF. CDR3 nucleotides: TGCGCCAGCAGCCAAGATCGCGCCATGGCGATAGGGGGCAATGAGCAGTTCTTC.

The V gene is TRBV19, the J gene TRBJ2-7; either TRBD1 or TRBD2 may supply D (5 bases each). The CDR3 is made up of 15 amino acids. Trimming removed 4 bases from V and 3 bases from J, with 16 bases in between. Germline CDR1 reads LNHDA; CDR2 reads SQIVND (reference sequence). The CDR3 region is CASSTGDVMYYEQYF. The CDR3 DNA sequence: TGTGCCAGTAGTACCGGGGACGTTATGTACTACGAGCAGTACTTC.

Concerning this clone: The same CDR3 is also encoded by other DNA sequences in this sample. The gene calls are TRBV9 and TRBJ2-5; D perhaps matches TRBD2 (6 bases). This CDR3 contains 14 residues. Germline CDR1 reads SGDLS; CDR2 reads YYNGEE. V dropped 4 bases and J dropped 2 bases, with 12 bases sitting between them. The CDR3 is CASSPWGGQETQYF. CDR3 sequence (DNA): TGTGCCAGCAGCCCATGGGGAGGACAAGAGACCCAGTACTTC.

This rearrangement joins TRBV7-9 to TRBJ2-7; D perhaps matches TRBD1 (6 bases). The CDR3 covers 14 residues. V was clipped by 4 bases and J by 5 bases, with 15 bases between them. Germline loops: CDR1 SEHNR, CDR2 FQNEAQ (reference sequence). This CDR3 is CASSSGQWEDEQYF. Here the CDR3 DNA reads TGTGCCAGCAGCTCCGGACAGTGGGAAGACGAGCAGTACTTC.

The chain is built from TRBV7-9 and TRBJ2-1; tentative D call: TRBD2 (5 bases). V was pared by 5 bases and J by 6 bases, with 14 bases between. CDR1 and CDR2 (germline): SEHNR, FQNEAQ (reference sequence). This CDR3 contains 14 residues. The DNA of the CDR3 is TGTGCCAGCAGCCCCGTTAGAAGCGGCAATGAGCAGTTCTTC. It codes for CASSPVRSGNEQFF.

This clone was seen a single time. The chain joins TRBV4-1 to TRBJ2-7; no definite D call. The CDR3 spans 13 residues. Trimming removed 3 bases at V and 7 bases at J, with 13 bases between. Germline loops: CDR1 MGHRA, CDR2 YSYEKL. CDR3 coding DNA: TGCGCCAGCAGCCAGGCGGCTCCTGGGGAGCAGTACTTC. This translates into CASSQAAPGEQYF.

The gene calls are TRBV27 and TRBJ1-1; D call uncertain. V was trimmed by 4 bases and J by 0 bases, leaving 9 bases between them. This CDR3 contains 14 residues. Germline V CDR1 and CDR2: MNHEY, SMNVEV (reference sequence). Here the CDR3 DNA reads TGTGCCAGCAGTTCGACTCCGATGAACACTGAAGCTTTCTTT. It is translated as CASSSTPMNTEAFF.

The rearrangement uses TRBV19 and TRBJ2-7; 8 nucleotides match TRBD2. The germline V gene encodes CDR1 LNHDA and CDR2 SQIVND (reference sequence). V shed 6 bases, J shed 3 bases, and the junction held 7 bases outside the gene matches. The CDR3 covers 14 residues. The chain's CDR3 is CASRVSGGIYEQYF. In DNA form, the CDR3 reads TGTGCCAGTAGGGTAAGCGGGGGCATCTACGAGCAGTACTTC.